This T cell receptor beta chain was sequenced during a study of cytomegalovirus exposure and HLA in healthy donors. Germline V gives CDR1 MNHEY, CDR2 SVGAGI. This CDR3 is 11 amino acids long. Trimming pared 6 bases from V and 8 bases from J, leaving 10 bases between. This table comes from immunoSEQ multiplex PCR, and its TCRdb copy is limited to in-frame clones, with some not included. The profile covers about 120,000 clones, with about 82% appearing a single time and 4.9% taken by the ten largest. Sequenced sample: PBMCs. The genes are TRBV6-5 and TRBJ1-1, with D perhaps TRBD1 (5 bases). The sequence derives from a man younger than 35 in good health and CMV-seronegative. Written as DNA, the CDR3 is TGTGCCAGCAGCCAGGGAACCGAAGCTTTCTTT. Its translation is CASSQGTEAFF.